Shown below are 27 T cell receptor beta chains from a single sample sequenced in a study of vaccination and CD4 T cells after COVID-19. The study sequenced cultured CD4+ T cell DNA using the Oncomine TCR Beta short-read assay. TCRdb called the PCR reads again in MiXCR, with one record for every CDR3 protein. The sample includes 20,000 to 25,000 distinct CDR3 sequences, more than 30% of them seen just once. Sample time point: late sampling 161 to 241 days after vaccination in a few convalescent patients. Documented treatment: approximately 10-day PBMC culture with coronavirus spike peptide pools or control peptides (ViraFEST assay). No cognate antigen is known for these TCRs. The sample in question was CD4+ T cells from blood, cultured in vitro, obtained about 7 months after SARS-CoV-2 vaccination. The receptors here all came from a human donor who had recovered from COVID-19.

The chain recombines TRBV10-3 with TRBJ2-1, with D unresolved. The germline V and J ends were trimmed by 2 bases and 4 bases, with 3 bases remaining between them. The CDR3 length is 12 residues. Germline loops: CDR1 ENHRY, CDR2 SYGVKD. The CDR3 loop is CAISEDYNEQFF. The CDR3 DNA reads TGTGCCATCAGTGAGGATTACAATGAGCAGTTCTTC.

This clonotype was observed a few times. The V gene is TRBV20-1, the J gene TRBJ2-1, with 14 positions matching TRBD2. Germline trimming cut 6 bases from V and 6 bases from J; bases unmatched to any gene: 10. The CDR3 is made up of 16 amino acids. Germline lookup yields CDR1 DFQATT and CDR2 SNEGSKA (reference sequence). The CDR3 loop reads CSAQRLAGGRGNEQFF. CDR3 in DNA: TGCAGTGCCCAAAGACTAGCGGGAGGGCGTGGCAATGAGCAGTTCTTC.

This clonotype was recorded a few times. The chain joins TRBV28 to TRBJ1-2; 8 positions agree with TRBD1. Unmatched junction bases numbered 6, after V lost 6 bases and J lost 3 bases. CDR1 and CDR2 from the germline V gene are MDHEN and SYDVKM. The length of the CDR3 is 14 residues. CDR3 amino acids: CASRRTGSDYGYTF. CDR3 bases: TGTGCCAGCAGGCGGACAGGGAGTGACTATGGCTACACCTTC.

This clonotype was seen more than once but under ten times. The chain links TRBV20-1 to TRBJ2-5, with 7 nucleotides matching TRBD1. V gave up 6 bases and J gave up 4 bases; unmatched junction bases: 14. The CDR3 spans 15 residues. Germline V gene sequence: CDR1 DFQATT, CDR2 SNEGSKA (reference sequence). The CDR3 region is CSAKSEGASGETQYF. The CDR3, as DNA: TGCAGTGCCAAAAGCGAGGGGGCTTCAGGAGAGACCCAGTACTTC.

The CDR3 nucleotides read TGTGCCAGCAGCCTTAGCGGGAGCCAGTACTTC. Translating it yields CASSLSGSQYF. The rearrangement links TRBV7-2 to TRBJ2-5; 9 bases are a match to TRBD2. CDR3 length: 11 amino acids. V shed 5 bases, J shed 10 bases, and the junction held 2 bases outside the gene matches. Germline V gene data show CDR1 as SGHTA and CDR2 as FQGNSA.

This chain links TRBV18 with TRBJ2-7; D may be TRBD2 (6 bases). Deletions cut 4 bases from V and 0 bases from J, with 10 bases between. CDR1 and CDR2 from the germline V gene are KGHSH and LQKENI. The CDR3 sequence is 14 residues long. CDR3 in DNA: TGTGCCAGCTCACTAGCGGTTGACTCCTACGAGCAGTACTTC. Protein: CASSLAVDSYEQYF.

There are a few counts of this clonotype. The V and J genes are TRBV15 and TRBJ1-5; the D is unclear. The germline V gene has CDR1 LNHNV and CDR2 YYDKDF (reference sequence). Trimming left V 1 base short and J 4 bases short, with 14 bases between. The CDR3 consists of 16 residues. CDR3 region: CATSRGYDKPNQPQHF. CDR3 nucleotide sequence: TGTGCCACCAGCAGAGGCTACGACAAACCTAATCAGCCCCAGCATTTT.

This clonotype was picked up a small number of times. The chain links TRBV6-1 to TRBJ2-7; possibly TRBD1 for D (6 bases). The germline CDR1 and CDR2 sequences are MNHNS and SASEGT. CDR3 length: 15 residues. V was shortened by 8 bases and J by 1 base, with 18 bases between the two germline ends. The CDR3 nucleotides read TGTGCCAGCTCCCCCCAAGGGACACCATCCTACGAGCAGTACTTC. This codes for CASSPQGTPSYEQYF.

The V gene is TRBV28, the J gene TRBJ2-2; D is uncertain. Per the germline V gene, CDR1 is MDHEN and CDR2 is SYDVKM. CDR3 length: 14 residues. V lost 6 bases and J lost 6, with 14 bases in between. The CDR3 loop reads CASRETLGSGELFF. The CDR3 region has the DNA TGTGCCAGCAGGGAGACGTTGGGCTCCGGGGAGCTGTTTTTT.

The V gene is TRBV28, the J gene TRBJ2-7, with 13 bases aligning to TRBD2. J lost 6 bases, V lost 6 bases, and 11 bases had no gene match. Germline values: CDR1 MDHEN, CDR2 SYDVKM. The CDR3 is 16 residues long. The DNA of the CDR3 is TGTGCCAGCAGACACTCGACTAGCGGGAGGCACCGCGAGCAGTACTTC. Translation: CASRHSTSGRHREQYF.

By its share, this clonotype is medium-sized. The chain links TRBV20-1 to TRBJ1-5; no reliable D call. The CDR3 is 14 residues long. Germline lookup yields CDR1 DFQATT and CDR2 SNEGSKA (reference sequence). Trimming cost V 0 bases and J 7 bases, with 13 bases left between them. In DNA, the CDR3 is TGCAGTGCTAGAGATCTGAGGAGTGGACAGCCCCAGCATTTT. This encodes CSARDLRSGQPQHF.

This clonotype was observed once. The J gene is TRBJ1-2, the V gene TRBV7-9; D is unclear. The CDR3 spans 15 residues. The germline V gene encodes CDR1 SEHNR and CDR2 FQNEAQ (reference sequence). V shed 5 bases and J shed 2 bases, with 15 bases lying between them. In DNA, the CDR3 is TGTGCCAGCAGCCTAAATGAAGGGAGGAACTATGGCTACACCTTC. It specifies CASSLNEGRNYGYTF. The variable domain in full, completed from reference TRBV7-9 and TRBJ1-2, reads DTGVSQNPRHKITKRGQNVTFRCDPISEHNRLYWYRQTLGQGPEFLTYFQNEAQLEKSRLLSDRFSAERPKGSFSTLEIQRTEQGDSAMYLCASSLNEGRNYGYTFGSGTRLTVV.

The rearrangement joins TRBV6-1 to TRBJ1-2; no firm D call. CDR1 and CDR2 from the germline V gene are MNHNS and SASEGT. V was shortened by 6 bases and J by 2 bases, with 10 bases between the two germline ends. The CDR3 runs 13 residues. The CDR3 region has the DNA TGTGCCAGCAGGCGGTCAGCAAACTATGGCTACACCTTC. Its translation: CASRRSANYGYTF.

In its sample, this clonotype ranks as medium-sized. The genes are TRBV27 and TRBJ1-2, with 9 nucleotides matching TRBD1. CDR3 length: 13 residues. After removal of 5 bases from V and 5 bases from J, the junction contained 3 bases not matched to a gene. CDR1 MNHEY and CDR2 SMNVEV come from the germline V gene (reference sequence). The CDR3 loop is CASSHRGLYGYTF. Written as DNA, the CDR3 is TGTGCCAGCAGTCACAGGGGGCTTTATGGCTACACCTTC.

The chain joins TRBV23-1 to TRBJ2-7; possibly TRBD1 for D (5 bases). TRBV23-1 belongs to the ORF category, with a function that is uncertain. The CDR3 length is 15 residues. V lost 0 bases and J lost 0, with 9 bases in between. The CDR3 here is CASSQSGQGSYEQYF. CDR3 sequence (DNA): TGCGCCAGCAGTCAATCAGGCCAGGGCTCCTACGAGCAGTACTTC.

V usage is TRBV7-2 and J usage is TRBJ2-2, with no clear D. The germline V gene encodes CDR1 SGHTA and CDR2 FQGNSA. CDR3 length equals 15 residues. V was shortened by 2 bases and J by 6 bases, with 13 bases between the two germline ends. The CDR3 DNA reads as TGTGCCAGCAGCTTAAGGCATCTATCGGCCGGGGAGCTGTTTTTT. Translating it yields CASSLRHLSAGELFF.

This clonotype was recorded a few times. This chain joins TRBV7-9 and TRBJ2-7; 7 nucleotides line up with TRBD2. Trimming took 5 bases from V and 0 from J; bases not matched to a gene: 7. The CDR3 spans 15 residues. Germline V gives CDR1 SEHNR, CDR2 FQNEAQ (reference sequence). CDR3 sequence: CASSNSGYSSYEQYF. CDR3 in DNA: TGTGCCAGCAGCAATAGCGGGTATAGCTCCTACGAGCAGTACTTC.

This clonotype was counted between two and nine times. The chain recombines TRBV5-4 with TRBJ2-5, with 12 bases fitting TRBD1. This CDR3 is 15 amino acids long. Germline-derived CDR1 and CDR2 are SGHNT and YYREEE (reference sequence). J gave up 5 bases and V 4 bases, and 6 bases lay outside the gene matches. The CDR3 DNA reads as TGTGCCAGCAGCCGGGACAGGGGGCGCATGGAGACCCAGTACTTC. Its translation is CASSRDRGRMETQYF.

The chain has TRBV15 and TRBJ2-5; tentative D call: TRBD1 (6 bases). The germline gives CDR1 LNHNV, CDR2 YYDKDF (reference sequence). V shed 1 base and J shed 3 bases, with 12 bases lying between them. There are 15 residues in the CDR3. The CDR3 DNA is TGTGCCACCAGCAGAGGGGACACGGGGAAAGAGACCCAGTACTTC. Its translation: CATSRGDTGKETQYF. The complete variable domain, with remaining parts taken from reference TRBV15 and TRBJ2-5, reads DAMVIQNPRYQVTQFGKPVTLSCSQTLNHNVMYWYQQKSSQAPKLLFHYYDKDFNNEADTPDNFQSRRPNTSFCFLDIRSPGLGDTAMYLCATSRGDTGKETQYFGPGTRLLVL.

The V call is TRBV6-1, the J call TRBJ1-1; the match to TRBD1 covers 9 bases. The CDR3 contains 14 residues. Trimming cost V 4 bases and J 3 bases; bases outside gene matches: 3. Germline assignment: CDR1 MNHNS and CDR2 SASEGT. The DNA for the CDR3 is TGTGCCAGCAGTGTCGACAGGGGGGACACTGAAGCTTTCTTT. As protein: CASSVDRGDTEAFF.

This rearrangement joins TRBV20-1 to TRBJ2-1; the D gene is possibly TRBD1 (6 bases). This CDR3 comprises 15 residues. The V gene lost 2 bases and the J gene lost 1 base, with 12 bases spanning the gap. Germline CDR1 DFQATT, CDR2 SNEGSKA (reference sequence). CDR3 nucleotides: TGCAGTGCTAGAAATCTGGGGACATCCTACAATGAGCAGTTCTTC. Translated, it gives CSARNLGTSYNEQFF.

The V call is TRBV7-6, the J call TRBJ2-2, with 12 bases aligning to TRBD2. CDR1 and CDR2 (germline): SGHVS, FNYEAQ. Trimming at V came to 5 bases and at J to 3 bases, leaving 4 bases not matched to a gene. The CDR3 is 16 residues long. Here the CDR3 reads CASSRLAGVDTGELFF. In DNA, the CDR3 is TGTGCCAGCAGCCGACTAGCGGGAGTCGACACCGGGGAGCTGTTTTTT.

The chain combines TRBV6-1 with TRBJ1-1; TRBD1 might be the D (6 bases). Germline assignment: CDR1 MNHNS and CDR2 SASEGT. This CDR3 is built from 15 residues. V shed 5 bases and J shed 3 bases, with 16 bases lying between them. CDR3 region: CASSQQGFGDTEAFF. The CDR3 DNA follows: TGTGCCAGCAGTCAACAGGGTTTCGGGGACACTGAAGCTTTCTTT.

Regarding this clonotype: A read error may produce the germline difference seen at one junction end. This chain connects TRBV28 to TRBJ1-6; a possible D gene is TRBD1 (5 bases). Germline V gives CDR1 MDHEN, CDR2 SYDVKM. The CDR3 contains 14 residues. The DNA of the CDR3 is TGTGCCAGCAGTTTATCGGGGCTTGGTTCACCCCTCTACTTT. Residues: CASSLSGLGSPLYF.

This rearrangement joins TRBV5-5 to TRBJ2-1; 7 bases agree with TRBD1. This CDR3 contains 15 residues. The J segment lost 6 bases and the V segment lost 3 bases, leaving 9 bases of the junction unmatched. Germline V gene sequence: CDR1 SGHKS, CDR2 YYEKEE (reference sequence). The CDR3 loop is CASSYVGDSFNEQFF. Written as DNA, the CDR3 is TGTGCCAGCAGCTACGTGGGGGACAGCTTCAATGAGCAGTTCTTC.

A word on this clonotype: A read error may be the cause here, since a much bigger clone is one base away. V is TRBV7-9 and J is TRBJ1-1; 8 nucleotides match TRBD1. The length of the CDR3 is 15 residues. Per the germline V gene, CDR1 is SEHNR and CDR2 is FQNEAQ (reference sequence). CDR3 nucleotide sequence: TGTACCAGCAGCCTTGGACAGGGCCAAACGTCTGAAGCTTTCTTT. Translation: CTSSLGQGQTSEAFF.

The CDR3 is CASRQAGHSYEQYF. CDR3 coding DNA: TGTGCCAGTCGACAGGCGGGCCACTCCTACGAGCAGTACTTC. The chain carries TRBV28 and TRBJ2-7, with D perhaps TRBD1 (6 bases). Germline V lookup: CDR1 MDHEN, CDR2 SYDVKM. The CDR3 contains 14 residues. V dropped 9 bases and J dropped 0 bases, with 15 bases sitting between them.